This T cell receptor beta chain was obtained from a study of cytomegalovirus exposure and HLA in healthy donors. It was with 60 Vbeta and 13 Jbeta primers that the PCR ran. The protocol was immunoSEQ multiplex PCR, while the TCRdb copy is restricted to in-frame clones and leaves out a portion. Of around 140,000 clones in the sample, about 66% were seen once. The sequencing input was PBMCs. The clonotype was recovered from a male donor in good health and CMV-seronegative.

For the CDR3, the DNA is TGCGCCAGCAGCCTAACAGGACAGGGGTACGGCTATGGCTACACCTTC. Translation: CASSLTGQGYGYGYTF. This rearrangement joins TRBV5-1 to TRBJ1-2, with 9 positions matching TRBD1. CDR1 SGHRS and CDR2 YFSETQ come from the germline V gene. CDR3 length equals 16 residues. V trimming: 4 bases; J trimming: 4 bases; junction bases outside the gene matches: 11.